The entry that follows covers one T cell receptor (beta chain) sequence. What it recognizes is unknown. This record belongs to a study of shared clonotypes between healthy human individuals. Study-wide findings and caveats: Clonotypes that were shared across four donors made up about 4.5% of naive CD4 clonotypes. Incomplete sequencing of sorted subsets was indicated by rarefaction despite large depth. Generally, estimated richness proved larger in naive subsets than it did in memory subsets.

V was shortened by 5 bases and J by 8 bases, with 12 bases between the two germline ends. The CDR3 runs to 12 residues. The germline V gene encodes CDR1 SEHNR and CDR2 FQNEAQ (reference sequence). Several immunoSEQ 96-well plates shared each subset's DNA, each plate a replicate. Clones were read by immunoSEQ multiplex PCR, and TCRdb kept only the in-frame ones, dropping some. The data contain around 2.1 million clones, approximately 96% of them singletons. The chain carries TRBV7-9 and TRBJ1-2; no definite D call. This receptor was taken from a man between 18 and 35 years old in good health. The sample consisted of naive CD4+ T cells sorted from blood. Regarding subset: CD45RA+ positively selected. This CDR3 is CASSPIVGGYTF. In DNA, the CDR3 is TGTGCCAGCAGCCCAATAGTGGGGGGCTACACCTTC.